These 22 T cell receptor beta chains came from one sample sequenced in a study of blood T cell repertoires in COVID-19. Sequenced by immunoSEQ multiplex PCR; TCRdb stores in-frame clones only, minus some. This table has roughly 150,000 clones, approximately 91% appearing once. The sample consisted of peripheral blood. The receptors were sampled from a man younger than 35 with acute or convalescent COVID-19.

The chain couples TRBV20-1 to TRBJ1-1; possibly TRBD1 for D (6 bases). This CDR3 contains 11 residues. Germline loops: CDR1 DFQATT, CDR2 SNEGSKA (reference sequence). Trimming removed 5 bases from V and 6 bases from J, with 10 bases in between. The CDR3 reads CSAPGVAEAFF. The CDR3 DNA reads as TGCAGTGCTCCAGGGGTGGCTGAAGCTTTCTTT.

The rearrangement joins TRBV11-2 to TRBJ1-1; maybe TRBD1 (5 bases). The V end lost 2 bases, the J end lost 4 bases, and 11 bases lay between the germline ends. Germline V CDR1 and CDR2: SGHAT, FQNNGV. This CDR3 contains 14 residues. The CDR3, as DNA: TGTGCCAGCAGCTTAATATCGGGGGGCACTGAAGCTTTCTTT. This encodes CASSLISGGTEAFF.

This clone was recorded a few times. The rearrangement uses TRBV6-2 or TRBV6-3 and TRBJ1-2; 7 nucleotides match TRBD1. This CDR3 has 15 amino acids. Germline V CDR1 and CDR2: MNHEY, SVGEGT. V was pared by 1 base and J by 4 bases, with 6 bases of the junction left unmatched. The CDR3 region has the DNA TGTGCCAGCAGTTACTTAGGGGGCGCAGGCTATGGCTACACCTTC. Translated, it gives CASSYLGGAGYGYTF.

V usage is TRBV2 and J usage is TRBJ1-2, with a possible D match to TRBD1 (6 bases). Trimming cost V 0 bases and J 6 bases, with 14 bases left between them. Germline V gives CDR1 SNHLY, CDR2 FYNNEI. The CDR3 is 15 residues long. The CDR3: CASSEAYSGDDGYTF. CDR3 DNA: TGTGCCAGCAGTGAAGCCTATTCAGGGGATGATGGCTACACCTTC.

This chain uses TRBV2 with TRBJ1-2; D might be TRBD1 (5 bases). Germline CDR1 reads SNHLY; CDR2 reads FYNNEI. The germline V and J ends were trimmed by 11 bases and 4 bases, with 14 bases remaining between them. The CDR3 extends over 12 amino acids. The CDR3 here is CACEGHRYGYTF. The CDR3 nucleotides are TGTGCCTGCGAAGGACACCGCTATGGCTACACCTTC.

The V and J genes are TRBV7-2 and TRBJ1-2, with D unclear. This CDR3 contains 15 residues. V lost 5 bases, J lost 1 base, and 14 bases lay in between. Per germline, CDR1 SGHTA and CDR2 FQGNSA. CDR3 region: CASSDSLQLNYGYTF. CDR3 sequence (DNA): TGTGCCAGCAGCGATAGCCTCCAGCTTAACTATGGCTACACCTTC.

This clone was detected once. The chain carries TRBV19 and TRBJ2-5; 9 nucleotides match TRBD2. The ends lost 5 bases at V and 4 bases at J; junction bases unmatched: 11. Germline-derived CDR1 and CDR2 are LNHDA and SQIVND (reference sequence). This CDR3 comprises 16 residues. CDR3 DNA: TGTGCCAGTAGTCCCATGACTAGCGGACTGGTAGAGACCCAGTACTTC. Translated, it gives CASSPMTSGLVETQYF.

The chain uses TRBV5-6 and TRBJ1-5; 8 bases fit TRBD1. V shed 3 bases and J 4 bases; nucleotides not matched to a gene: 15. This CDR3 has 18 amino acids. CDR1 SGHDT and CDR2 YYEEEE come from the germline V gene. Here the CDR3 DNA reads TGTGCCAGCAGCTCCATCGGACAGGGAAGTCTATCGAATCAGCCCCAGCATTTT. Amino acids: CASSSIGQGSLSNQPQHF.

This rearrangement joins TRBV30 to TRBJ1-3; maybe TRBD1 (6 bases). The CDR3 has 19 amino acids. V gave up 3 bases and J gave up 2 bases, with 26 bases separating them. Germline V CDR1 and CDR2: GTSNPN, SVGIG (reference sequence). For the CDR3, the DNA is TGTGCCTGGAGCGCGTATATCCCGGGACCTCGGACAGCTGGAAACACCATATATTTT. Translating gives CAWSAYIPGPRTAGNTIYF. The full variable domain, with the rest looked up from reference TRBV30 and TRBJ1-3, is SQTIHQWPATLVQPVGSPLSLECTVEGTSNPNLYWYRQAAGRGLQLLFYSVGIGQISSEVPQNLSASRPQDRQFILSSKKLLLSDSGFYLCAWSAYIPGPRTAGNTIYFGEGSWLTVV.

On this clone: This CDR3 is also generated by other DNA sequences in the sample. V and J are TRBV7-9 and TRBJ1-2; 7 nucleotides align to TRBD1. The germline gives CDR1 SEHNR, CDR2 FQNEAQ (reference sequence). Trimming at V came to 3 bases and at J to 4 bases, leaving 2 bases not matched to a gene. The CDR3 contains 13 residues. CDR3 DNA sequence: TGTGCCAGCAGCTTCACAGGGGTCTATGGCTACACCTTC. Its protein product is CASSFTGVYGYTF.

This rearrangement joins TRBV9 to TRBJ1-2; D ambiguous. V was shortened by 0 bases and J by 2 bases, with 5 bases between the two germline ends. Germline V lookup: CDR1 SGDLS, CDR2 YYNGEE. This CDR3 is 13 amino acids long. CDR3 coding DNA: TGTGCCAGCAGCGTAGAAGAGAACTATGGCTACACCTTC. This gives the protein CASSVEENYGYTF.

The genes are TRBV18 and TRBJ2-1, with 10 bases identical to TRBD2. Germline V gives CDR1 KGHSH, CDR2 LQKENI. Trimming cost V 6 bases and J 9 bases; bases outside gene matches: 11. The CDR3 has 15 amino acids. The CDR3 DNA reads TGTGCCAGCTCGAAAGCTAGCGGGAGAGGTGGTGAGCAGTTCTTC. It codes for CASSKASGRGGEQFF.

The CDR3 sequence: CASTDGGPEAFF. As DNA, the CDR3 is TGCGCCAGCACCGATGGTGGGCCTGAAGCTTTCTTT. V gene TRBV10-1 combines with J gene TRBJ1-1, with D unclear. Trimming removed 7 bases at V and 6 bases at J, with 12 bases between. The CDR3 is made up of 12 amino acids. Germline CDR1 and CDR2: WNHNN and SYGVQD (reference sequence).

The rearrangement joins TRBV9 to TRBJ2-2; possible D gene TRBD1, 6 bases. CDR1 is SGDLS and CDR2 is YYNGEE in the germline V gene. CDR3 length: 14 amino acids. The V and J ends lost 4 bases and 3 bases respectively, with 10 bases between them. CDR3 sequence reads: CASSTRQDTGELFF. Written as DNA, the CDR3 is TGTGCCAGCAGCACGCGACAGGACACCGGGGAGCTGTTTTTT. Based on the CDR3 plus reference TRBV9 and TRBJ2-2, the full variable domain is DSGVTQTPKHLITATGQRVTLRCSPRSGDLSVYWYQQSLDQGLQFLIQYYNGEERAKGNILERFSAQQFPDLHSELNLSSLELGDSALYFCASSTRQDTGELFFGEGSRLTVL.

The chain employs TRBV6-6 and TRBJ1-5, with 10 positions matching TRBD1. V trimming: 5 bases; J trimming: 7 bases; junction bases outside the gene matches: 17. The germline CDR1 and CDR2 sequences are MNHNY and SVGAGI (reference sequence). The CDR3 has 18 residues. The CDR3 protein is CASSLGDRGRARGQPQHF. The CDR3 region has the DNA TGTGCCAGCAGTCTAGGGGACAGGGGAAGGGCCAGGGGGCAGCCCCAGCATTTT.

The chain recombines TRBV9 with TRBJ1-1; possible D gene TRBD1, 6 bases. There are 13 residues in the CDR3. With 3 bases removed from V and 6 bases from J, the gap between germline ends came to 12 bases. CDR1 SGDLS and CDR2 YYNGEE come from the germline V gene. CDR3 nucleotide sequence: TGTGCCAGCAGCGCAACAGGGAGACCTGAAGCTTTCTTT. Protein sequence: CASSATGRPEAFF.

The chain is built from TRBV24-1 and TRBJ2-3; D ambiguous. Per germline, CDR1 KGHDR and CDR2 SFDVKD. Trimming left V 2 bases short and J 0 bases short, with 11 bases between. The CDR3 length is 16 residues. Here the CDR3 DNA reads TGTGCCACCAGTGATTCCCGCGGCACGAGCACAGATACGCAGTATTTT. It specifies CATSDSRGTSTDTQYF.

This chain uses TRBV7-6 with TRBJ2-1; 7 positions match TRBD2. Germline V lookup: CDR1 SGHVS, CDR2 FNYEAQ. This CDR3 is built from 16 residues. Trimming at V came to 1 base and at J to 2 bases, leaving 5 bases not matched to a gene. The chain's CDR3 is CASSLETGTTYNEQFF. The CDR3 nucleotides read TGTGCCAGCAGCTTAGAAACCGGGACTACCTACAATGAGCAGTTCTTC.

The chain couples TRBV9 to TRBJ2-7; 8 bases are shared with TRBD1. Losses at the gene ends were 3 bases for V and 5 bases for J; bases not matched to a gene: 10. The length of the CDR3 is 15 residues. Germline V gene sequence: CDR1 SGDLS, CDR2 YYNGEE. CDR3 residues: CASSALQGANDEQYF. CDR3 nucleotide sequence: TGTGCCAGCAGCGCCCTCCAGGGGGCCAACGACGAGCAGTACTTC.

This chain links TRBV25-1 with TRBJ1-2; 8 bases agree with TRBD1. V shed 6 bases and J 4 bases; nucleotides not matched to a gene: 4. Germline CDR1 MGHDK, CDR2 SYGVNS. The length of the CDR3 is 13 residues. The CDR3 nucleotides read TGTGCCAGCAGACGTCAGGGGGCCTATGGCTACACCTTC. This sequence encodes CASRRQGAYGYTF.

The J gene is TRBJ1-1, the V gene TRBV19; 7 bases map to TRBD1. Germline assignment: CDR1 LNHDA and CDR2 SQIVND (reference sequence). The CDR3 loop spans 13 amino acids. With 0 bases clipped from V and 11 bases from J, the junction kept 6 bases outside the gene matches. The chain's CDR3 is CASSIEGGRSAFF. The CDR3 DNA is TGTGCCAGTAGTATAGAAGGGGGCAGGTCGGCTTTCTTT.

This rearrangement joins TRBV5-1 to TRBJ2-1, with D possibly TRBD1 on 6 matching bases. Trimming pared 2 bases from V and 0 bases from J, leaving 9 bases between. This CDR3 has 15 residues. Per the germline V gene, CDR1 is SGHRS and CDR2 is YFSETQ. DNA of the CDR3: TGCGCCAGCAGCTTCACAGGGATCTCCTACAATGAGCAGTTCTTC. It specifies CASSFTGISYNEQFF.